The entry that follows covers one T cell receptor beta chain sequence. The source of the sample is a study of blood T cell repertoires in COVID-19. About the research overall: There were acute and convalescent COVID-19 samples, and they came from the United States, Italy and Spain. Sample material is recorded as cDNA or gDNA derived from T cells, B-cell-depleted T cells, or PBMCs.

CDR3 size: 15 residues. The germline V gene encodes CDR1 LGHNA and CDR2 YNFKEQ. V was clipped by 1 base and J by 7 bases; unmatched bases: 9. As originally analysed: Using reference gene primer amplification, nucleated cell counts were estimated. Assay: immunoSEQ multiplex PCR; the TCRdb copy retains only in-frame clones and omits some. V and J calls plus clone size are reproduced from that table; the DNA served to infer D and trimming. The sample shows 140,000 to 150,000 clones, around three quarters of them seen only once. The clonotype comes from a man aged 45 to 65 with active or convalescent COVID-19. Source material: peripheral blood. The chain is built from TRBV4-2 and TRBJ2-5, with 7 bases matching TRBD2. The chain's CDR3 is CASSQGGGGLLTQYF. CDR3 nucleotide sequence: TGTGCCAGCAGCCAAGGGGGGGGAGGGTTGCTGACCCAGTACTTC.